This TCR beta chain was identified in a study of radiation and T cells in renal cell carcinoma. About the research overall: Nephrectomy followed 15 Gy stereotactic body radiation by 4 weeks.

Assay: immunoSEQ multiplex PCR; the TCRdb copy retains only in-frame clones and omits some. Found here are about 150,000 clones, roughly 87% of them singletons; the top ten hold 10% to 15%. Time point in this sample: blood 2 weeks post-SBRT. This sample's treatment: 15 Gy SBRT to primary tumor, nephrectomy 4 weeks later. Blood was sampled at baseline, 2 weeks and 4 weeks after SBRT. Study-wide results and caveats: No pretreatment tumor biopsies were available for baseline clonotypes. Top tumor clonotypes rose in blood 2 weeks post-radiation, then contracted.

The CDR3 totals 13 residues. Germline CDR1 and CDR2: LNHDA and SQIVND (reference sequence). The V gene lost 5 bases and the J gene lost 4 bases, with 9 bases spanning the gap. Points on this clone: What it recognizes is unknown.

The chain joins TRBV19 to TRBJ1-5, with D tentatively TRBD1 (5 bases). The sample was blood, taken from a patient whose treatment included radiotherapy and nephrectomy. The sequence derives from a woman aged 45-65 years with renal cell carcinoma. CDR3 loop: CASSWDPNQPQHF. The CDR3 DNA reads TGTGCCAGTAGTTGGGACCCAAATCAGCCCCAGCATTTT.